This T cell receptor beta chain was sequenced in a study of cytomegalovirus exposure and HLA in healthy donors. Findings and limits, study-wide: Rare sequences made up most TCRs, while some public TCRs were found in many donors.

Germline V gene data show CDR1 as MNHNS and CDR2 as SASEGT. V shed 1 base and J shed 0 bases, with 4 bases lying between them. This CDR3 has 15 residues. Only in-frame clones appear in the TCRdb table, and some are missing; sequencing was by immunoSEQ multiplex PCR. The data contain some 170,000 clones, 70% to 90% of them seen just once; the ten biggest clones take up about 2.3%. With regard to this clone: What it binds is not known. The same CDR3 arises from other DNA sequences in this sample as well.

The receptor comes from a woman in her late teens or twenties in good health and CMV-seronegative. The rearrangement joins TRBV6-1 to TRBJ2-6; D is unresolved. The sample was PBMCs. The CDR3 reads CASSEDSSGANVLTF. The CDR3 DNA reads as TGTGCCAGCAGTGAAGACTCCTCTGGGGCCAACGTCCTGACTTTC.